A selection of T cell receptor beta chains follows, all from one sample in a study of T-cell reconstitution after alpha-beta-depleted transplantation in children. TCRdb reanalysed the PCR reads using MiXCR and keeps one entry per CDR3 protein. This table has about 250,000 distinct CDR3 sequences, roughly a quarter appearing once. Sequenced material: PBMCs, mostly from graft donor cells, taken 360 days after TCRalphabeta/CD19-depleted stem cell transplant. The receptors were gathered from a female patient aged 2 to 10 who had a stem cell transplant for congenital amegakaryocytic thrombocytopenia, so the T cells may come from the graft donor. The CDR3 runs from the conserved cysteine through the conserved F or W. A D gene is named only where the DNA matches it firmly. Clone size is not always given. Where it is, it says once, few, many or a class for expanded clones.

TRBD2	TRBJ2-1	TRBV20-1	few	TGCAGTGCTAGCGGGACTAGCGATATCAATGAGCAGTTCTTC	CSASGTSDINEQFF
.	TRBJ2-7	TRBV5-1	.	TGCGCCAGCAGCCCAAGCATCAGCTCCTACGAGCAGTACTTC	CASSPSISSYEQYF
.	TRBJ2-7	TRBV28	.	TGTGCCAGCAGGACTGACAGGTCCAGCGAAAGCGAGCAGTACTTC	CASRTDRSSESEQYF
TRBD1	TRBJ2-1	TRBV5-1	few	TGCGCCAGCAGCCGAGTTCGGACAGGGGACAATGAGCAGTTCTTC	CASSRVRTGDNEQFF
TRBD2	TRBJ2-3	TRBV20-1	.	TGCAGTGTTGGACTAGTTTACAGCACAGATACGCAGTATTTT	CSVGLVYSTDTQYF
TRBD2	TRBJ2-2	TRBV7-3	.	TGTGCCAGCAGCACCACGGGACTAGCGGTAAACACCGGGGAGCTGTTTTTT	CASSTTGLAVNTGELFF
TRBD1	TRBJ2-3	TRBV28	few	TGTGCCAGCAGTTTATGGACAGGGGGCACAGATACGCAGTATTTT	CASSLWTGGTDTQYF
TRBD1	TRBJ1-5	TRBV20-1	.	TGCAGTGCTAGAAGACCAGGGGGCGCAGGGCAGCCCCAGCATTTT	CSARRPGGAGQPQHF
TRBD2	TRBJ2-7	TRBV7-9	.	TGTGCCAGCAGCCCCAGACTAGCGGGAGATGAAGAGCAGTACTTC	CASSPRLAGDEEQYF
.	TRBJ2-5	TRBV4-2	.	TGTGCCAGCAGCCAGACCGACGGGACCCGTCCCCCAGAGACCCAGTACTTC	CASSQTDGTRPPETQYF
.	TRBJ2-3	TRBV6-4	.	TGTGCCAGCAGTGACCGACAGGGCACAGATACGCAGTATTTT	CASSDRQGTDTQYF
TRBD2	TRBJ2-7	TRBV7-2	.	TGTGCCAGCAGCTTAGTCAGAATAGCGGGGAGTAGCGAGCAGTACTTC	CASSLVRIAGSSEQYF
.	TRBJ2-1	TRBV9	few	TGTGCCAGCAGCGTTACAACCTACAGCTCCTACAATGAGCAGTTCTTC	CASSVTTYSSYNEQFF
TRBD1	TRBJ2-3	TRBV4-1	few	TGCGCCAGCAGCCCCGACAGGGGGCCTGATACGCAGTATTTT	CASSPDRGPDTQYF
.	TRBJ1-4	TRBV12-3/TRBV12-4	few	TGTGCCAGCAGTTTTGGGGGGAATCTTAATGAAAAACTGTTTTTT	CASSFGGNLNEKLFF
TRBD2	TRBJ2-7	TRBV9	.	TGTGCCAGCAGCGTAGGACTAGCGGGAGAGTACGAGCAGTACTTC	CASSVGLAGEYEQYF
TRBD1	TRBJ2-3	TRBV7-8	.	TGTGCCAGCAGCAGAACTAGGGGGCGAAACACAGATACGCAGTATTTT	CASSRTRGRNTDTQYF
TRBD1	TRBJ1-6	TRBV5-1	.	TGCGCCAGCAGCTTGGTGCGCCAGGGGGCGCGGAATTCACCCCTCCACTTT	CASSLVRQGARNSPLHF
TRBD1	TRBJ2-5	TRBV4-2	.	TGTGCCAGCAGCCAAGCCGGGACAGTAGAAGAGACCCAGTACTTC	CASSQAGTVEETQYF
TRBD2	TRBJ2-5	TRBV28	.	TGTGCCAGCAGATCCCCGGGGCGGGAGGGCCCAAAGACCCAGTACTTC	CASRSPGREGPKTQYF
TRBD2	TRBJ2-5	TRBV20-1	.	TGCAGTGCCGTTCGGGGGGGGGAGACCCAGTACTTC	CSAVRGGETQYF
.	TRBJ1-1	TRBV5-1	many	TGTGCCAGCAGTCTCGGGACACTGAACACTGAAGCTTTCTTT	CASSLGTLNTEAFF
.	TRBJ2-1	TRBV4-2	few	TGTGCCAGCAGCCAAGTCGAAGGTCCAAATCGGTTCTTC	CASSQVEGPNRFF
TRBD1	TRBJ2-7	TRBV3-1	.	TGTGCCAGCAGCCAATCAACAGGGGACTACGAGCAGTACTTC	CASSQSTGDYEQYF
.	TRBJ2-2	TRBV19	.	TGTGCCAGTACGGGCCCGAACACCGGGGAGCTGTTTTTT	CASTGPNTGELFF
.	TRBJ2-7	TRBV28	.	TGTGCCAGCAGTATCCTCGGACAGACCTCCTACGAGCAGTACTTC	CASSILGQTSYEQYF
.	TRBJ2-7	TRBV12-3/TRBV12-4	few	TGTGCCAGCAGCTCTGGCCTAACCTACGAGCAGTACTTC	CASSSGLTYEQYF
TRBD1	TRBJ1-2	TRBV5-1	.	TGCGCCAGCAGCAGGGGGACAGATTACTATGGCTACACCTTC	CASSRGTDYYGYTF
TRBD2	TRBJ2-3	TRBV7-2	.	TGTGCCAGCAGCCCACGACTAGCGGGAGGGGATACGCAGTATTTT	CASSPRLAGGDTQYF
.	TRBJ1-1	TRBV30	.	TGTGCCTGGAGTGTACGAAGGTTCGGGAGCACTGAAGCTTTCTTT	CAWSVRRFGSTEAFF
.	TRBJ1-2	TRBV29-1	.	TGCAGCGGTACCATACAGGGAATACATGGCTACACCTTC	CSGTIQGIHGYTF
.	TRBJ2-3	TRBV15	.	TGTGCCACCCCAGTGTTGGGGGCCAGGAGTTTAGATACGCAGTATTTT	CATPVLGARSLDTQYF
TRBD1	TRBJ1-1	TRBV4-1	.	TGCGCCAGCAGTCACTTATTGGCAGGGGGCGGAAACACTGAAGCTTTCTTT	CASSHLLAGGGNTEAFF
TRBD2	TRBJ2-7	TRBV3-1	.	TGTGCCAGCAGCGGCCGGACTAGCGGACTTTACGAGCAGTACTTC	CASSGRTSGLYEQYF
.	TRBJ2-7	TRBV28	few	TGTGCCAGCAGACGCGCTGGGACCAACTACGAGCAGTACTTC	CASRRAGTNYEQYF
.	TRBJ2-1	TRBV27	many	TGTGCCAGCAGTTTAACACCATGGAGCTCCTACAATGAGCAGTTCTTC	CASSLTPWSSYNEQFF
TRBD1	TRBJ1-1	TRBV10-3	.	TGTGCCATCAGAGATGGACAGGGGGGCACTGAAGCTTTCTTT	CAIRDGQGGTEAFF
.	TRBJ2-5	TRBV5-1	.	TGCGCCAGCAGCTTGGCCGTGGTTAGGGAGGAGACCCAGTACTTC	CASSLAVVREETQYF
.	TRBJ2-2	TRBV6-5	many	TGTGCCAGCAGTTACAGGCCCCGGAACACCGGGGAGCTGTTTTTT	CASSYRPRNTGELFF
.	TRBJ1-1	TRBV20-1	.	TGCAGTGCTCGACCGGGAGTGAACACTGAAGCTTTCTTT	CSARPGVNTEAFF
TRBD1	TRBJ1-1	TRBV7-2	few	TGTGCCAGCAGCTATCGACAGGGATTGTACCCTGAAGCTTTCTTT	CASSYRQGLYPEAFF
TRBD1	TRBJ1-6	TRBV6-1	few	TGTGCCAGCAGTAGAGACAGGGCATCCTCACCCCTCCACTTT	CASSRDRASSPLHF
.	TRBJ1-5	TRBV24-1	.	TGTGCCACCAGTGATGGGGCTCAGGGCCCTCAGCCCCAGCATTTT	CATSDGAQGPQPQHF
.	TRBJ2-1	TRBV29-1	once	TGCAGCGTCAGGGACCAACCAAAACACAATGAGCAGTTCTTC	CSVRDQPKHNEQFF
.	TRBJ1-2	TRBV20-1	.	TGCAGTGCCATGTCGGAGTCATTTGGCTACACCTTC	CSAMSESFGYTF
.	TRBJ1-2	TRBV15	few	TGTGCCACCAGCAGAGATCAAGGGGGATTGGACTATGGCTACACCTTC	CATSRDQGGLDYGYTF
.	TRBJ2-3	TRBV12-3/TRBV12-4	.	TGTGCCAGCAGTTCTTTCGGGGCCACAGATACGCAGTATTTT	CASSSFGATDTQYF
TRBD1	TRBJ2-7	TRBV27	.	TGTGCCAGCAGTTGGGCAGGGGGCAGGTACGAGCAGTACTTC	CASSWAGGRYEQYF
.	TRBJ1-1	TRBV6-1	.	TGTGCCAGCATATTGCAGCTGAACACTGAAGCTTTCTTT	CASILQLNTEAFF
.	TRBJ2-1	TRBV4-3	many	TGCGCCAGCAGCCAAGATCTACTCAATGAGCAGTTCTTC	CASSQDLLNEQFF
.	TRBJ2-7	TRBV5-1	few	TGCGCCAGCAGCTTGGTACCCTCTCAGTCAGGCTACGAGCAGTACTTC	CASSLVPSQSGYEQYF
.	TRBJ2-7	TRBV4-2	.	TGTGCCAGCAGCCAAGATCACGGCGGAACCTACGAGCAGTACTTC	CASSQDHGGTYEQYF
.	TRBJ2-2	TRBV6-2/TRBV6-3	.	TGTGCCACCAATATAACCCCCCGTTGGTTGACCGGGGAGCTGTTTTTT	CATNITPRWLTGELFF
.	TRBJ2-1	TRBV24-1	.	TGTGCCACCAGTGGGGTAATACACAATGAGCAGTTCTTC	CATSGVIHNEQFF
TRBD1	TRBJ2-7	TRBV6-5	.	TGTGCCAGCAGTTCCGACAGGGGGACCTACGAGCAGTACTTC	CASSSDRGTYEQYF